What follows is one T cell receptor beta chain and its context. The sample is drawn from a study of blood T cell repertoires in COVID-19. Study summary: Collection of acute and convalescent COVID-19 samples took place in the United States, Italy and Spain. PBMCs, B-cell-depleted T cells, or T cells were the source of the cDNA or gDNA that made up the material.

Original data processing: Cell counts per sample came from amplifying reference gene primers. Assay used: immunoSEQ multiplex PCR; TCRdb lists only in-frame clones, some missing. The V and J calls and the clone size are those of that table, but D and trimming were determined from the DNA. In the table there are around 100,000 clones, approximately 88% of which are singletons. This CDR3 is built from 16 residues. The germline gives CDR1 SGHNT, CDR2 YENEEA. The V and J ends lost 2 bases and 0 bases respectively, with 8 bases between them. The receptor was derived from a human donor in a cohort sampled during active COVID-19. Material for sequencing was peripheral blood. The chain uses TRBV11-3 and TRBJ2-6; D is perhaps TRBD1 (6 bases). CDR3 coding DNA: TGTGCCAGCAGCTTATCCAGGGGCTCTGGGGCCAACGTCCTGACTTTC. Translating gives CASSLSRGSGANVLTF.